The source of this T cell receptor (beta chain) is a study of blood T cell repertoires in COVID-19. Across the study: Both acute and convalescent COVID-19 samples were obtained from the United States, Italy and Spain. The cDNA or gDNA used as material had been derived from T cells, B-cell-depleted T cells, or PBMCs.

Unmatched junction bases numbered 9, after V lost 7 bases and J lost 6 bases. The CDR3 totals 15 residues. Germline values: CDR1 SGHRS, CDR2 YFSETQ. In the original processing: Amplified reference gene primers provided the basis for estimating nucleated cell counts. Repertoires were generated with immunoSEQ multiplex PCR, while TCRdb's copy carries only in-frame clones and drops some. The V and J calls and the clone size are those of that table, but D and trimming were determined from the DNA. The table has over 150,000 clones, 75% to 80% seen once. The chain joins TRBV5-1 to TRBJ1-6, with TRBD1 matching 8 bases. This TCR derives from an elderly man with acute or convalescent COVID-19. Sequencing input: peripheral blood. The CDR3 region has the DNA TGCGCCAGCTCTCAACAGGGGGATATTAATTCACCCCTCCACTTT. It specifies CASSQQGDINSPLHF.